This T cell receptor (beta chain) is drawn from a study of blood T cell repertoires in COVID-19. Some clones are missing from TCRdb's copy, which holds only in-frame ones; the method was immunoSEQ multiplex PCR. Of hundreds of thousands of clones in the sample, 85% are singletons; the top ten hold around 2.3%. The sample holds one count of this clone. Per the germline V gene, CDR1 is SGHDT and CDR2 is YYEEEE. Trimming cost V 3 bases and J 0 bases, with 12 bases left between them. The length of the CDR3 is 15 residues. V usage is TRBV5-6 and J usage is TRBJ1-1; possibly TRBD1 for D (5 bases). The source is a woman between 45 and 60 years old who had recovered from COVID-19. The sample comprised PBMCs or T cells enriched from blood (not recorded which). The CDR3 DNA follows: TGTGCCAGCAGCTCCAGGGTTTACGTGAACACTGAAGCTTTCTTT. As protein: CASSSRVYVNTEAFF.